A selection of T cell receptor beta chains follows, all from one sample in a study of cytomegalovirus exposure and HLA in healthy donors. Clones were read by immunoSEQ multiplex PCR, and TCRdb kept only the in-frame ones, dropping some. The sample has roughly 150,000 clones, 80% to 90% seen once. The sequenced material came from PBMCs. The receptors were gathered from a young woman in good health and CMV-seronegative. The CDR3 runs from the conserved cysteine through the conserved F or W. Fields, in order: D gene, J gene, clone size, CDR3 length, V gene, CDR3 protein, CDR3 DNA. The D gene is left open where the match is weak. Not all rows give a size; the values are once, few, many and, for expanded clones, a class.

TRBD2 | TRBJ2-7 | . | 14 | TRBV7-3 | CASSPGAGGYEQYF | TGTGCCAGCAGCCCGGGAGCGGGAGGGTACGAGCAGTACTTC
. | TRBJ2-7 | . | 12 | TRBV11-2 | CASQSGYYEQYF | TGTGCCAGCCAAAGCGGCTACTACGAGCAGTACTTC
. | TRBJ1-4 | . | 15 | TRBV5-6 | CASSLGRVVGEKLFF | TGTGCCAGCAGCTTGGGCAGGGTCGTGGGTGAAAAACTGTTTTTT
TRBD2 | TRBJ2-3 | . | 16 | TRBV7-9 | CSSSLGLAGGRDTQYF | TGTTCCAGCAGCTTAGGACTAGCGGGGGGAAGGGATACGCAGTATTTT
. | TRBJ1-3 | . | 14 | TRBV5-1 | CASSRGEAGNTIYF | TGCGCCAGCAGCCGAGGAGAAGCTGGAAACACCATATATTTT
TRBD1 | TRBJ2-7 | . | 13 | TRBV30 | CAFSRDSSYEQYF | TGTGCCTTCTCCCGGGACAGCTCCTACGAGCAGTACTTC
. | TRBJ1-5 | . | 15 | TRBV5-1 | CASSLDQGDGQPQHF | TGCGCCAGCAGCTTGGATCAGGGCGATGGGCAGCCCCAGCATTTT
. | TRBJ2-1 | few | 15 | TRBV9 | CASSVGGQRQNEQFF | TGTGCCAGCAGCGTAGGGGGCCAGCGTCAGAATGAGCAGTTCTTC
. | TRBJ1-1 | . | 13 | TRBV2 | CASSRDTYTEAFF | TGTGCCAGCAGCCGGGACACCTACACTGAAGCTTTCTTT
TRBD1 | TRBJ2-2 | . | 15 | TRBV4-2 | CASSGRDRVAGELFF | TGTGCCAGCAGCGGCCGGGACAGGGTGGCCGGGGAGCTGTTTTTT
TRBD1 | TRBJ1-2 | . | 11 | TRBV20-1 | CSARDSYGYTF | TGCAGTGCTCGGGACAGCTATGGCTACACCTTC
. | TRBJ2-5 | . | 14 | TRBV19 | CASSTQLVRETQYF | TGTGCCAGTAGTACCCAACTCGTCCGGGAGACCCAGTACTTC
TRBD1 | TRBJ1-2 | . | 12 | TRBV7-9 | CASSPRTGAYTF | TGTGCCAGCAGCCCCCGGACAGGGGCCTACACCTTC
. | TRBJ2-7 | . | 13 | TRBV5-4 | CASSLRESYEQYF | TGTGCCAGCAGCTTGCGGGAATCCTACGAGCAGTACTTC
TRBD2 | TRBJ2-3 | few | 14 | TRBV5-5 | CASSGGTMGDTQYF | TGTGCCAGCAGCGGAGGGACTATGGGAGATACGCAGTATTTT
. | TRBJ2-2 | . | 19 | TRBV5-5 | CASHQTGDGGRLGTGELFF | TGTGCCAGCCATCAAACTGGGGACGGGGGGCGGTTAGGCACCGGGGAGCTGTTTTTT
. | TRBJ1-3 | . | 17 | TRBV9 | CASSPTQGVGSGNTIYF | TGTGCCAGCAGCCCCACTCAAGGGGTTGGCTCTGGAAACACCATATATTTT
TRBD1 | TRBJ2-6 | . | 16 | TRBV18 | CASSGQGASGANVLTF | TGTGCCAGCTCCGGACAGGGGGCTTCTGGGGCCAACGTCCTGACTTTC
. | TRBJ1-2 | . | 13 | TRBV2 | CASSDDSPYGYTF | TGTGCCAGCAGTGACGACAGCCCCTATGGCTACACCTTC
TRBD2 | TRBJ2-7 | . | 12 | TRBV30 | CACLAGGSEQYF | TGTGCCTGCCTAGCGGGAGGGTCCGAGCAGTACTTC
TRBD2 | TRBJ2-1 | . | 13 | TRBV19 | CASRTSVYNEQFF | TGTGCCAGCCGGACTAGCGTCTACAATGAGCAGTTCTTC